Below are 10 T cell receptor beta chains sequenced from a single sample in a study of OX40 agonist ivuxolimab in advanced cancers. The protocol was immunoSEQ multiplex PCR, while the TCRdb copy is restricted to in-frame clones and leaves out a portion. The sample has 96,000 or so clones, less than 95% seen once. Sequencing used CD4+ or CD8+ T cells sorted from blood, obtained in a trial of the OX40 agonist ivuxolimab. The receptors were sampled from an adult with an advanced solid tumor such as melanoma, head and neck, liver or kidney cancer.

This clone has only one observation. The chain is built from TRBV29-1 and TRBJ2-1; TRBD2 matches at 10 bases. The ends lost 1 base at V and 6 bases at J; junction bases unmatched: 12. Per the germline V gene, CDR1 is SQVTM and CDR2 is ANQGSEA. CDR3 length: 17 residues. CDR3 DNA sequence: TGCAGCGTTGAAGGTCCTAGCGGGAGAACCACGGGCAATGAGCAGTTCTTC. Its translation: CSVEGPSGRTTGNEQFF.

The V call is TRBV18, the J call TRBJ1-4; TRBD1 aligns across 7 bases. Germline values: CDR1 KGHSH, CDR2 LQKENI. V was clipped by 6 bases and J by 1 base; unmatched bases: 8. The CDR3 runs 16 residues. CDR3 residues: CASSQNRQGTNEKLFF. CDR3 nucleotide sequence: TGTGCCAGCTCGCAAAACCGACAGGGAACTAATGAAAAACTGTTTTTT. Combining the CDR3 with reference TRBV18 and TRBJ1-4 gives the whole variable domain NAGVMQNPRHLVRRRGQEARLRCSPMKGHSHVYWYRQLPEEGLKFMVYLQKENIIDESGMPKERFSAEFPKEGPSILRIQQVVRGDSAAYFCASSQNRQGTNEKLFFGSGTQLSVL.

This clone was recorded once. The chain carries TRBV11-3 and TRBJ2-7; the match to TRBD2 covers 13 bases. The CDR3 consists of 16 residues. Germline CDR1 SGHNT, CDR2 YENEEA. V dropped 5 bases and J dropped 2; count of bases not matched to a gene: 6. The chain's CDR3 is CASSPRGLAGTYEQYF. For the CDR3, the DNA is TGTGCCAGCAGCCCGCGGGGACTAGCGGGGACCTACGAGCAGTACTTC.

The chain joins TRBV21-1 to TRBJ2-1; TRBD1 is taken as the D call from the table, unchecked against the DNA. TRBV21-1 is marked as a pseudogene. This CDR3 is built from 18 residues. As DNA, the CDR3 is TGTGCCAGCAGCAAACTACACCCAGGGACAGGGCTGGACAATGAGCAGTTCTTC. Translating it yields CASSKLHPGTGLDNEQFF.

This rearrangement joins TRBV7-2 to TRBJ2-2; 8 nucleotides agree with TRBD2. CDR3 length: 15 residues. From germline, CDR1 is SGHTA and CDR2 FQGNSA. V trimming: 10 bases; J trimming: 4 bases; junction bases outside the gene matches: 11. The CDR3 loop is CAISSGTRATGELFF. The DNA of the CDR3 is TGTGCCATTTCTTCCGGGACTAGAGCCACCGGGGAGCTGTTTTTT.

The chain joins TRBV2 to TRBJ1-2; D is uncertain. The length of the CDR3 is 14 residues. V dropped 5 bases and J dropped 8 bases, with 18 bases sitting between them. Germline V gene data show CDR1 as SNHLY and CDR2 as FYNNEI. In DNA, the CDR3 is TGTGCCAGCAGTCACCGGGCCCTCGAAGGGGGCTACACCTTC. This gives the protein CASSHRALEGGYTF. Combining the CDR3 with reference TRBV2 and TRBJ1-2 gives the whole variable domain EPEVTQTPSHQVTQMGQEVILRCVPISNHLYFYWYRQILGQKVEFLVSFYNNEISEKSEIFDDQFSVERPDGSNFTLKIRSTKLEDSAMYFCASSHRALEGGYTFGSGTRLTVV.

As DNA, the CDR3 is TGTGCCGGGCGCGGTACTAGCACAGATACGCAGTATTTT. Amino acid sequence: CAGRGTSTDTQYF. The gene calls are TRBV2 and TRBJ2-3, with unresolved D. The CDR3 extends over 13 amino acids. Germline V gives CDR1 SNHLY, CDR2 FYNNEI. V was pared by 11 bases and J by 0 bases, with 12 bases between.

This clone was observed a handful of times. The chain joins TRBV5-1 to TRBJ1-1, with D perhaps matching TRBD1 (5 bases). The germline V gene encodes CDR1 SGHRS and CDR2 YFSETQ. Trimming removed 4 bases at V and 1 base at J, with 8 bases between. The CDR3 sequence is 13 residues long. CDR3 in amino acids: CASSLQGNTEAFF. DNA of the CDR3: TGCGCCAGCAGCCTCCAGGGGAACACTGAAGCTTTCTTT.

The chain couples TRBV27 to TRBJ1-1; D perhaps matches TRBD1 (5 bases). Germline values: CDR1 MNHEY, CDR2 SMNVEV (reference sequence). This CDR3 has 14 residues. The V gene lost 2 bases and the J gene lost 2 bases, with 9 bases spanning the gap. The CDR3 region is CASSLRGGNTEAFF. CDR3 DNA sequence: TGTGCCAGCAGTTTACGGGGGGGTAACACTGAAGCTTTCTTT.

The rearrangement joins TRBV29-1 to TRBJ2-1; 12 bases map to TRBD2. Germline values: CDR1 SQVTM, CDR2 ANQGSEA. V shed 2 bases, J shed 4 bases, and the junction held 9 bases outside the gene matches. The length of the CDR3 is 17 residues. CDR3 protein: CSVELAGGPFLYNEQFF. CDR3 DNA sequence: TGCAGCGTTGAACTAGCGGGAGGGCCTTTCTTATACAATGAGCAGTTCTTC.